This T cell receptor (beta chain) was captured by sequencing in a study of naive and memory T cell subsets. To note about this clonotype: Its specificity is unknown.

CDR3 length equals 11 residues. Germline assignment: CDR1 SNHLY and CDR2 FYNNEI. Deletions cut 3 bases from V and 10 bases from J, with 10 bases between. General study points: A few larger clonotypes appeared in naive repertoires, especially CD8, possibly memory cells re-expressing CD45RA. From naive to CM, EM and EMRA, diversity decreased and Gini increased. Over 95% of naive TCR sequences appeared only once, unlike memory subsets.

An equimolar mix of two oligonucleotides served as the beta constant-region primer for TRBC1 and TRBC2. The ligated cDNA underwent four PCR rounds using SP2 and nested alpha and beta constant-region primers. Ligation attached a single-stranded oligonucleotide with a 12-nucleotide UMI and the SP2 primer to the cDNA 3' end. TCRdb processed the UMI-ligation and nested PCR reads anew with MiXCR; each CDR3 protein has one entry. The table lists over 100,000 distinct CDR3 sequences, 13% to 15% of them singletons. This chain joins TRBV2 and TRBJ2-7, with a weak D call TRBD2 (5 bases). The TCR was taken from a human donor in good health. The sequenced sample was naive CD8+ T cells from blood. The CDR3 region is CASSDPSPQYF. The DNA of the CDR3 is TGTGCCAGCAGTGATCCTAGCCCCCAGTACTTC.